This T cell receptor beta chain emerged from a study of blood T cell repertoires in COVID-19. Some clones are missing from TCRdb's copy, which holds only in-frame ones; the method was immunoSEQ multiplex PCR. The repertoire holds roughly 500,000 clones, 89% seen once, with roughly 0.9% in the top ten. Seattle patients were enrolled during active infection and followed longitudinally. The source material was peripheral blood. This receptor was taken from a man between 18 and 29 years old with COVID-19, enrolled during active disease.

CDR3 amino acids: CSVVAGREYGYTF. The CDR3 nucleotides read TGCAGCGTTGTGGCCGGCCGGGAGTATGGCTACACCTTC. The chain couples TRBV29-1 to TRBJ1-2, with no clear D. Germline values: CDR1 SQVTM, CDR2 ANQGSEA. V lost 4 bases to trimming and J lost 5 bases, with 14 bases between them. The CDR3 contains 13 residues.